The clone carrying this T cell receptor (beta chain) was observed at least ten times. Its antigen is currently unknown. MiXCR was run by TCRdb on the 5' RACE reads, yielding one entry per CDR3 protein. The table shows thousands of distinct CDR3 sequences, with about 16% occurring only once. V shed 5 bases and J shed 0 bases, with 14 bases lying between them. Germline assignment: CDR1 SGHVS and CDR2 FNYEAQ. CDR3 length equals 15 residues. Study conclusions and caveats: Tumor memory CD4+ T cell TCR gene usage was found to cluster with blood and lymph node memory CD4+ cells and with lymph node naive CD4+ cells. Tumor-infiltrating Treg TCR alpha and beta sequences overlapped most with tumor naive CD4+ T cells, then blood naive.

This receptor was obtained from a female donor with breast cancer. The chain joins TRBV7-6 to TRBJ2-7; no reliable D call. Material: memory CD4+ T cells sorted from blood. Subset noted: memory CD4+ T cells, CD4+CD45RO+CD25-. The CDR3 nucleotides read TGTGCCAGCAGCCCCTCCCCGGGCAGCTCCTACGAGCAGTACTTC. It specifies CASSPSPGSSYEQYF.